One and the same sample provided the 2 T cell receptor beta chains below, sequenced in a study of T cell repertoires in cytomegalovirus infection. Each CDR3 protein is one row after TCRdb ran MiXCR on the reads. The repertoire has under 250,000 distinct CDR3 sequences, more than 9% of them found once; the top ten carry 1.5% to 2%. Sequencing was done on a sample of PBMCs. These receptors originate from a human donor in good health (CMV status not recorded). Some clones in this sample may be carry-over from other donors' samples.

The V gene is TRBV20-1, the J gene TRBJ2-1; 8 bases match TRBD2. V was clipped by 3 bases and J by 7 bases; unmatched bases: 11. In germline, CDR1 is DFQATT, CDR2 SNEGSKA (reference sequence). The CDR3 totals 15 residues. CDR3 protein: CSARGASGFLNEQFF. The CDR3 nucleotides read TGCAGTGCTAGGGGCGCTAGCGGGTTTTTAAATGAGCAGTTCTTC.

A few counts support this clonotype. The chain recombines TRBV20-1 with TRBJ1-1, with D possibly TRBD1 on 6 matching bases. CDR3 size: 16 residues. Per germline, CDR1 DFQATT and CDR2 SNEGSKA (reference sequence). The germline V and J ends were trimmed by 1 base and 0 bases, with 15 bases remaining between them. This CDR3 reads CSARVPGGSMNTEAFF. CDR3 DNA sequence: TGCAGTGCTAGAGTGCCCGGGGGCAGCATGAACACTGAAGCTTTCTTT.